Below, 25 T cell receptor beta chains from the same sample are listed, as sequenced in a study of tumor-infiltrating lymphocytes in primary liver carcinoma. Germline DNA was also extracted, while the blood RNA originated from unsorted whole blood. Production of TCR beta cDNA used around 0.45 ug total RNA together with a constant-region primer. Slightly modified ARM-PCR, run as three nested multiplex PCR rounds, produced the TCR beta libraries. The two initial PCR rounds, 9 to 11 cycles each, used TRBV1-TRBV30 forward and C-beta reverse primers. TCRdb processed the multiplex PCR reads anew with MiXCR; each CDR3 protein has one entry. The sample consists of about 180,000 distinct CDR3 sequences, 50% to 75% of them appearing once. Input material: peripheral blood. These receptors originate from a man aged 35 to 55 with primary liver carcinoma and hepatitis B virus infection.

This clonotype was picked up many times. The chain couples TRBV11-2 to TRBJ2-3; D is undetermined. V was shortened by 6 bases and J by 4 bases, with 14 bases between the two germline ends. Germline V gene data show CDR1 as SGHAT and CDR2 as FQNNGV. The length of the CDR3 is 14 residues. CDR3 nucleotides: TGTGCCAGCAGATTACCAGGACGGCCAGATACGCAGTATTTT. It codes for CASRLPGRPDTQYF.

Worth noting for this clonotype: Germline is not matched at one junction end, which may reflect a read error. This chain connects TRBV11-2 to TRBJ2-3, with TRBD1 identical over 7 bases. The CDR3 is made up of 13 amino acids. Germline V CDR1 and CDR2: SGHAT, FQNNGV. This chain's CDR3 is CTSSLQGNHDEYF. CDR3 nucleotides: TGTACCAGCAGCTTACAGGGGAATCATGACGAGTATTTT.

The chain joins TRBV6-2 or TRBV6-3 to TRBJ2-1; D remains ambiguous. This CDR3 spans 14 amino acids. Germline CDR1 MNHEY, CDR2 SVGEGT. Trimming removed 0 bases from V and 3 bases from J, with 6 bases in between. CDR3 in amino acids: CASSYSGSYNEQFF. In DNA, the CDR3 is TGTGCCAGCAGTTACTCGGGTAGCTACAATGAGCAGTTCTTC.

The CDR3 is CASSYASSGNTGELFF. CDR3 bases: TGCGCCAGCAGCTACGCTTCTAGCGGTAACACCGGGGAGCTGTTTTTT. The chain recombines TRBV5-1 with TRBJ2-2, with TRBD2 matching 7 bases. J gave up 2 bases and V 3 bases, and 7 bases lay outside the gene matches. The CDR3 is 16 amino acids. Germline lookup yields CDR1 SGHRS and CDR2 YFSETQ.

This clonotype has only one observation. One end of the junction does not line up with germline, which may come from a read error. The chain is built from TRBV10-2 and TRBJ2-2; possible D gene TRBD2, 6 bases. CDR1 and CDR2 (germline): WSHSY, SAAADI. CDR3 size: 13 residues. The CDR3 sequence is CASGSGPTGGLFF. Here the CDR3 DNA reads TGCGCCAGCGGAAGCGGGCCCACCGGGGGGCTGTTTTTT.

This clonotype has just one count. A read error may produce the germline difference seen at one junction end. The rearrangement links TRBV11-2 to TRBJ2-7; D may correspond to TRBD1 or TRBD2 (5 bases each). Germline V lookup: CDR1 SGHAT, CDR2 FQNNGV. The CDR3 totals 14 residues. The CDR3 sequence is CGSGLADRAYEQYF. Here the CDR3 DNA reads TGTGGCAGCGGCTTAGCCGACAGAGCCTACGAGCAGTACTTC.

This clonotype was counted between two and nine times. V is TRBV5-6 and J is TRBJ2-5; 11 bases line up with TRBD1. This CDR3 spans 14 amino acids. After removal of 4 bases from V and 2 bases from J, the junction contained 1 base not matched to a gene. In germline, CDR1 is SGHDT, CDR2 YYEEEE. CDR3 nucleotide sequence: TGTGCCAGCAGCGGGACAGGGGGTCAAGAGACCCAGTACTTC. Amino acid sequence: CASSGTGGQETQYF.

Many counts were recorded for this clonotype. The chain couples TRBV11-2 to TRBJ2-1; no firm D call. Germline V CDR1 and CDR2: SGHAT, FQNNGV. Deletions cut 2 bases from V and 7 bases from J, with 9 bases between. The CDR3 has 13 amino acids. CDR3 loop: CASSLLVENEQFF. CDR3 nucleotide sequence: TGTGCCAGCAGCTTATTGGTGGAGAATGAGCAGTTCTTC.

V is TRBV29-1 and J is TRBJ2-7; unclear D gene. The CDR3 has 12 amino acids. V shed 6 bases and J shed 3 bases, with 12 bases lying between them. Germline CDR1 SQVTM, CDR2 ANQGSEA. CDR3 sequence: CSVSKGNYEQYF. The CDR3 DNA is TGCAGCGTCTCTAAAGGGAACTACGAGCAGTACTTC.

The chain joins TRBV29-1 to TRBJ2-5, with a possible D match to TRBD1 (6 bases). There are 15 residues in the CDR3. Per the germline V gene, CDR1 is SQVTM and CDR2 is ANQGSEA. CDR3 protein: CNVASWDKTGETQYF. As DNA, the CDR3 is TGCAACGTGGCCTCTTGGGACAAAACCGGCGAGACCCAGTACTTC.

Details on this clonotype: An end of the junction differs from the germline gene, which may be a read error. The chain couples TRBV11-2 to TRBJ2-7, with 8 bases matching TRBD2. Per the germline V gene, CDR1 is SGHAT and CDR2 is FQNNGV. The CDR3 spans 14 residues. The CDR3 is CVSTLGLAGYEQYF. The CDR3 DNA is TGTGTCAGCACCTTGGGATTAGCGGGATACGAGCAGTACTTC.

This chain uses TRBV5-4 with TRBJ2-5, with a possible D match to TRBD2 (5 bases). V lost 10 bases to trimming and J lost 6 bases, with 16 bases between them. CDR1 and CDR2 from the germline V gene are SGHNT and YYREEE (reference sequence). This CDR3 contains 12 residues. CDR3 sequence reads: CAEGELKKTQYF. As DNA, the CDR3 is TGTGCCGAGGGTGAGCTCAAGAAGACCCAGTACTTC.

This clonotype was counted ten times or more. The chain employs TRBV30 and TRBJ1-2; 9 nucleotides match TRBD1. CDR3 length equals 15 residues. V was clipped by 3 bases and J by 7 bases; unmatched bases: 12. The germline gives CDR1 GTSNPN, CDR2 SVGIG (reference sequence). In DNA, the CDR3 is TGTGCCTGGAGCGGAACCCTACAGGGGGCGCGTGGCTACACCTTC. This encodes CAWSGTLQGARGYTF.

A note on this clonotype: One end of the junction varies from germline; a read error may be responsible. This chain uses TRBV12-3 or TRBV12-4 with TRBJ2-2, with TRBD2 as a possible D gene (7 bases). This CDR3 is built from 14 residues. The CDR3 nucleotides are TGCGCCAGCAGTCCCCGGGGGGCTGTCGGGGAGCTGTTTTTT. Amino acids: CASSPRGAVGELFF.

There are many counts of this clonotype. The gene calls are TRBV11-2 and TRBJ2-7; 11 bases map to TRBD1. The length of the CDR3 is 15 residues. Germline V gene sequence: CDR1 SGHAT, CDR2 FQNNGV. Trimming cost V 3 bases and J 2 bases; bases outside gene matches: 3. In DNA, the CDR3 is TGTGCCAGCAGCTTGGGGACAGGGGGAGCCTACGAGCAGTACTTC. It specifies CASSLGTGGAYEQYF.

The chain recombines TRBV4-1 with TRBJ1-3; possible D gene TRBD1, 6 bases. CDR1 and CDR2 (germline): MGHRA, YSYEKL. Trimming removed 3 bases at V and 0 bases at J, with 12 bases between. CDR3 length: 16 residues. DNA of the CDR3: TGCGCCAGCAGCCAGGGCGGACAGTCCTCTGGAAACACCATATATTTT. Translation gives CASSQGGQSSGNTIYF.

The chain recombines TRBV14 with TRBJ2-6, with D unclear. Per germline, CDR1 SGHDN and CDR2 FVKESK. There are 18 residues in the CDR3. The V end lost 4 bases, the J end lost 0 bases, and 16 bases lay between the germline ends. In nucleotides, the CDR3 is TGTGCCAGCAGCCCCTGGGAAGGTGACATCTCTGGGGCCAACGTCCTGACTTTC. Its translation is CASSPWEGDISGANVLTF.

This chain connects TRBV7-8 to TRBJ2-7; the D gene is possibly TRBD1 (6 bases). In germline, CDR1 is SGHVS, CDR2 FQNEAQ. V lost 2 bases and J lost 3, with 14 bases in between. The CDR3 runs 15 residues. In DNA, the CDR3 is TGTGCCAGCAGCTTACTTGGACAGTATGGCTACGAGCAGTACTTC. Its translation is CASSLLGQYGYEQYF.

Comments on this clonotype: The conserved phenylalanine or tryptophan normally closing the CDR3 is absent here, so this likely arose from a read error. The V and J genes are TRBV11-2 and TRBJ2-3; no reliable D call. The CDR3 spans 15 residues. Germline assignment: CDR1 SGHAT and CDR2 FQNNGV. CDR3 coding DNA: TGCGCCAGCAGCTTAGGAGTCCCCAGCACAGATACTCAGTATTTA. Translation: CASSLGVPSTDTQYL.

The genes are TRBV14 and TRBJ2-5; D call uncertain. The CDR3 is 12 amino acids. The V end lost 1 base, the J end lost 4 bases, and 4 bases lay between the germline ends. Germline V gene lookup returns CDR1 SGHDN and CDR2 FVKESK. In nucleotides, the CDR3 is TGTGCCAGCAGCCAAGCTTTAGAGACCCAGTACTTC. This encodes CASSQALETQYF.

This clonotype was detected once. The conserved phenylalanine or tryptophan normally closing the CDR3 is absent here, so this likely arose from a read error. The DNA is omitted, as the CDR3 cannot be located on it reliably, and the CDR3 follows TCRdb's listing. J is TRBJ2-1 and V is TRBV6-2 or TRBV6-3. The CDR3 is 14 residues long, counting both termini. Germline CDR1 is MNHEY and CDR2 is SVGEGT. The CDR3 here is CASSYSKGPGGRFL.

The gene calls are TRBV6-5 and TRBJ1-5; D is undetermined. CDR3 size: 15 residues. CDR1 and CDR2 (germline): MNHEY, SVGAGI. Trimming took off 0 bases at V and 1 base at J, with 7 bases between the two ends. Written as DNA, the CDR3 is TGTGCCAGCAGTTACTCAGGCAGCAGCAATCAGCCCCAGCATTTT. Protein: CASSYSGSSNQPQHF.

In the case of this clonotype: One end of the junction is discordant with germline, which a read error may explain. This rearrangement joins TRBV6-5 to TRBJ1-2, with TRBD1 matching 10 bases. The germline V gene has CDR1 MNHEY and CDR2 SVGAGI. The CDR3 runs 18 residues. The DNA of the CDR3 is TGTGCCAGCAGTTCCCTCCCGGGACAGGGGCGAGAAAACTATGGTTACACCTTC. It is translated as CASSSLPGQGRENYGYTF.

In the case of this clonotype: This could be a read error, since a much larger clone is one nucleotide away. The chain employs TRBV7-8 and TRBJ2-7, with D hard to call. Germline lookup yields CDR1 SGHVS and CDR2 FQNEAQ. V lost 6 bases and J 3 bases, leaving 6 bases between the germline ends. There are 11 residues in the CDR3. CDR3 in DNA: TGTGCCAGCAGTAAGCACTACGAGCAGTACTTC. Amino acids: CASSKHYEQYF.

This clonotype was counted between two and nine times. V usage is TRBV6-5 and J usage is TRBJ2-7, with 11 positions matching TRBD2. The CDR3 sequence is 14 residues long. The V segment lost 4 bases and the J segment 7 bases; nucleotides outside the gene matches: 6. In germline, CDR1 is MNHEY, CDR2 SVGAGI. CDR3 region: CASSFLAGGREQYF. The CDR3 nucleotides read TGTGCCAGCAGTTTCCTAGCGGGAGGAAGGGAGCAGTACTTC.